The entry below describes one TCR beta chain. The sample belongs to a study of blood T cell repertoires in COVID-19. TCRdb's copy holds only in-frame clones and misses some; the assay was immunoSEQ multiplex PCR. Of 100,000 to 150,000 clones in the sample, roughly 86% are singletons; the top ten hold roughly 4.9%. Sequencing was done on a sample of peripheral blood. The source is a human donor in a cohort sampled during active COVID-19.

CDR3 loop: CASSPSTGWVNTEAFF. The DNA of the CDR3 is TGCGCCAGCAGCCCCTCGACAGGGTGGGTAAACACTGAAGCTTTCTTT. V gene TRBV5-1 combines with J gene TRBJ1-1; 7 bases map to TRBD1. The CDR3 has 16 residues. The V segment lost 4 bases and the J segment 2 bases; nucleotides outside the gene matches: 11. The germline CDR1 and CDR2 sequences are SGHRS and YFSETQ.